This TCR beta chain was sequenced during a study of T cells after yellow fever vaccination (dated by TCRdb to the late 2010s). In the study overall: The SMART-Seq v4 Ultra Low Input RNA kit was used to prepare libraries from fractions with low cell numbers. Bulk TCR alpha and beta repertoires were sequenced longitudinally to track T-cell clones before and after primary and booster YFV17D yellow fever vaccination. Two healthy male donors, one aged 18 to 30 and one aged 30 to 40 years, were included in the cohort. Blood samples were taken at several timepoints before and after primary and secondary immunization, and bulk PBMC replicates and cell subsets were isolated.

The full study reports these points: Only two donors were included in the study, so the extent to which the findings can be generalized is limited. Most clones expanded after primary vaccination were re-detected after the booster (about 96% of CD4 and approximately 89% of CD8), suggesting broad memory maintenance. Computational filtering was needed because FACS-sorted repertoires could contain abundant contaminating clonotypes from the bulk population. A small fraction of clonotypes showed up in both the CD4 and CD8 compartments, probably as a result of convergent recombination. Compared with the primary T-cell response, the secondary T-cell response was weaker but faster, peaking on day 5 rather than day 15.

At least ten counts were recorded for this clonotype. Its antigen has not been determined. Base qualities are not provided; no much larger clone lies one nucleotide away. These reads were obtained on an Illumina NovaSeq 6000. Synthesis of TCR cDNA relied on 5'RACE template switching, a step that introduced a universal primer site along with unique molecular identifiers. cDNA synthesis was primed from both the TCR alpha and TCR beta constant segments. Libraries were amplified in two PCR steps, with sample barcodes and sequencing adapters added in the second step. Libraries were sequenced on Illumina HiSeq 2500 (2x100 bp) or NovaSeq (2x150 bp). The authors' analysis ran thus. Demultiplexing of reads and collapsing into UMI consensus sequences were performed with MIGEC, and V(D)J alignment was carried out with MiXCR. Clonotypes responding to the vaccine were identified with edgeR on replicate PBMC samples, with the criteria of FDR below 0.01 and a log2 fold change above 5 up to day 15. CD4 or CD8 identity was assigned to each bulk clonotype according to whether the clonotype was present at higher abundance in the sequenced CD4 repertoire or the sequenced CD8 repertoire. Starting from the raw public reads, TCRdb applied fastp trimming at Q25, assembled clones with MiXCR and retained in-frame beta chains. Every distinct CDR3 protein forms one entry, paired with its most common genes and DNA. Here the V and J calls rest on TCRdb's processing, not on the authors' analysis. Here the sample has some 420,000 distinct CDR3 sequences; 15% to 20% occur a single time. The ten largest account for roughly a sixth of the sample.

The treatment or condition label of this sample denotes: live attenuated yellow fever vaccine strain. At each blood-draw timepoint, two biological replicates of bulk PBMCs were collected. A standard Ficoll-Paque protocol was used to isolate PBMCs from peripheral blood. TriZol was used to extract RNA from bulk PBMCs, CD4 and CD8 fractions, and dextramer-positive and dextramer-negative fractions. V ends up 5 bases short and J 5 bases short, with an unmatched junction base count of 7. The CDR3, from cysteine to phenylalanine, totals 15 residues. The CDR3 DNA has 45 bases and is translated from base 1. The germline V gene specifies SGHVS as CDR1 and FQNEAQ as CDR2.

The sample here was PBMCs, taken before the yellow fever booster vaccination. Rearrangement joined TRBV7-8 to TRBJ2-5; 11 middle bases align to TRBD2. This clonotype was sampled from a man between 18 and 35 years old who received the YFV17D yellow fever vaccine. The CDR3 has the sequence CASSPGLAGGETQYF. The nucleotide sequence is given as TGTGCCAGCAGCCCTGGACTAGCGGGCGGGGAGACCCAGTACTTC.